These T cell receptor beta chains were read from a single sample in a study of radiation and T cells in renal cell carcinoma. Repertoires were generated with immunoSEQ multiplex PCR, while TCRdb's copy carries only in-frame clones and drops some. The table shows tens of thousands of clones, with roughly three quarters occurring only once. The sequencing here drew on blood, taken from a patient whose treatment included radiotherapy and nephrectomy. The receptors were sampled from a man in his sixties with renal cell carcinoma. CDR3s include the opening cysteine and the closing phenylalanine or tryptophan. D genes are given only for firm matches. Clone sizes are given selectively: once, few, many, or a class where the clone is expanded.

d_call,clone_size,v_call,j_call,cdr3_aa,cdr3_nt
NA,NA,TRBV6-1,TRBJ2-3,CASSLQGPSTDTQYF,TGTGCCAGCAGCCTACAGGGTCCTAGCACAGATACGCAGTATTTT
NA,once,TRBV5-6,TRBJ1-1,CASRIGPGTEAFF,TGTGCCAGCAGAATCGGGCCGGGCACTGAAGCTTTCTTT
NA,once,TRBV5-4,TRBJ1-2,CASSLTGSGYTF,TGTGCCAGCAGCTTAACAGGGAGTGGCTACACCTTC
NA,once,TRBV15,TRBJ2-5,CATSRDLGLWETQYF,TGTGCCACCAGCAGAGATCTCGGGCTCTGGGAGACCCAGTACTTC
NA,NA,TRBV6-5,TRBJ1-1,CASRYNLQGSEAFF,TGTGCCAGCAGGTATAACCTACAGGGTTCGGAAGCTTTCTTT
TRBD2,few,TRBV11-2,TRBJ2-7,CASSLEAGGHYEQYF,TGTGCCAGCAGCTTAGAAGCGGGGGGGCACTACGAGCAGTACTTC
NA,once,TRBV6-5,TRBJ2-3,CASSGGRSWDTQYF,TGTGCCAGCAGTGGGGGGCGGAGCTGGGATACGCAGTATTTT
NA,NA,TRBV7-8,TRBJ2-7,CASSLSGPGEQYF,TGTGCCAGCAGCCTTAGCGGTCCTGGCGAGCAGTACTTC
TRBD1,NA,TRBV18,TRBJ1-2,CASSPPRAGGADYGYTF,TGTGCCAGCTCACCACCCCGAGCAGGGGGCGCAGACTATGGCTACACCTTC
NA,NA,TRBV19,TRBJ2-1,CASSIVGQGEQFF,TGTGCCAGTAGTATAGTAGGGCAGGGGGAGCAGTTCTTC
TRBD2,NA,TRBV5-6,TRBJ2-2,CASSLEAGGPYWNTGELFF,TGTGCCAGCAGCTTGGAAGCGGGAGGGCCGTATTGGAACACCGGGGAGCTGTTTTTT
TRBD2,NA,TRBV9,TRBJ2-3,CASSVDGRAGTDTQYF,TGTGCCAGCAGCGTAGACGGGAGGGCCGGAACAGATACGCAGTATTTT
TRBD2,few,TRBV7-2,TRBJ2-7,CASSPKPGTRSYEQYF,TGTGCCAGCAGTCCCAAACCCGGGACTAGATCCTACGAGCAGTACTTC